The T cell receptor (beta chain) described here comes from a study of blood T cell repertoires in COVID-19. Between the trimmed V and J ends, which lost 0 bases and 7 bases, there was a span of 12 bases. This CDR3 contains 14 residues. The V gene's germline CDR1 is MGHRA and CDR2 YSYEKL. Sequencing used immunoSEQ multiplex PCR; TCRdb keeps in-frame clones, though not all of them. The sample includes approximately 72,000 clones, roughly 80% of them seen just once. This receptor was taken from a woman of 80 years or more with acute or convalescent COVID-19. V usage is TRBV4-1 and J usage is TRBJ1-2; D is ambiguous. Sequencing was performed on peripheral blood. Written as DNA, the CDR3 is TGCGCCAGCAGCCAAGATCGAGGCGTTACTGGCTACACCTTC. Amino acids: CASSQDRGVTGYTF.